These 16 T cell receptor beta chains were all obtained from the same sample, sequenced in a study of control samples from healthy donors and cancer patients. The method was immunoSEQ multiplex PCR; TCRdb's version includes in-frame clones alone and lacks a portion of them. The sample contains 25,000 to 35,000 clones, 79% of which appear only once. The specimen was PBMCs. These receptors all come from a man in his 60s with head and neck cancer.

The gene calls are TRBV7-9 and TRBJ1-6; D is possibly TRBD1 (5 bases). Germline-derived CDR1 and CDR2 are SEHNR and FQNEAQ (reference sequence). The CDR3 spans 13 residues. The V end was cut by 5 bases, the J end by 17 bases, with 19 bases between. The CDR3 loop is CASSGITGHFVHF. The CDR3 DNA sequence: TGTGCCAGCAGCGGGATAACAGGCCACTTCGTCCACTTT.

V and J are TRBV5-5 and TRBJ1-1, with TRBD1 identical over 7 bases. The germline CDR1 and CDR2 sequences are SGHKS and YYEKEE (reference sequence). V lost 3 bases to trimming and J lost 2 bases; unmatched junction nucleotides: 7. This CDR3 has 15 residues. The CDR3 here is CASSSTGITNTEAFF. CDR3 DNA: TGTGCCAGCAGCTCGACAGGGATTACCAACACTGAAGCTTTCTTT.

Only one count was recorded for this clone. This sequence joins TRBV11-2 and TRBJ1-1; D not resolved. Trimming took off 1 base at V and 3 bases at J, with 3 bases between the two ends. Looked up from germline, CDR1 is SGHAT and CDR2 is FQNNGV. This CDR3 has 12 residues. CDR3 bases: TGTGCCAGCAGCTTAGGGGACACTGAAGCTTTCTTT. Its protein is CASSLGDTEAFF.

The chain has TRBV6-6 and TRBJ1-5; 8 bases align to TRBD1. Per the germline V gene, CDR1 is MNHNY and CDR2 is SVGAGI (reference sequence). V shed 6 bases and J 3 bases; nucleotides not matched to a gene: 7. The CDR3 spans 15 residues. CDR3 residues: CASSPPGGPNQPQHF. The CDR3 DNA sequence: TGTGCCAGCAGCCCTCCAGGGGGCCCCAATCAGCCCCAGCATTTT.

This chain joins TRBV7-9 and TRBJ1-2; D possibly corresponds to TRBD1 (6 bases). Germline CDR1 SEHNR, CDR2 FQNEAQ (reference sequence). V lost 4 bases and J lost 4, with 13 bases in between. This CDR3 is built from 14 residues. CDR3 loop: CASSSSDRSYGYTF. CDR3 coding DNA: TGTGCCAGCAGCTCCTCCGACAGGAGCTATGGCTACACCTTC.

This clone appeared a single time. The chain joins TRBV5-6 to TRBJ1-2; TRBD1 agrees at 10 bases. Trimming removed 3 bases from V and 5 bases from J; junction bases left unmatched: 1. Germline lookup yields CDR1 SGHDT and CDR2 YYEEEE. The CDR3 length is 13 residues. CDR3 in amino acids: CASSSGQGYGYTF. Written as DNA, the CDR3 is TGTGCCAGCAGCTCGGGACAGGGGTATGGCTACACCTTC.

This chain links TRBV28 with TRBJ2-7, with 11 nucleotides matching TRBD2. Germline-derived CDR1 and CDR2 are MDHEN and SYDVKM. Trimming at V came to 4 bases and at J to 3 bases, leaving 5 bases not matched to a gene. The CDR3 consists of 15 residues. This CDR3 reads CASSSGTSGNYEQYF. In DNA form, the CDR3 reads TGTGCCAGCAGTTCGGGGACTAGCGGAAACTACGAGCAGTACTTC.

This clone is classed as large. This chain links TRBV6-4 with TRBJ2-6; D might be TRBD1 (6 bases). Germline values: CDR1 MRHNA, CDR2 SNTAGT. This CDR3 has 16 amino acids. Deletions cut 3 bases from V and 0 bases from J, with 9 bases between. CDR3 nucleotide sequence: TGTGCCAGCAGTGAGGGGGCTAGCTCTGGGGCCAACGTCCTGACTTTC. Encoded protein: CASSEGASSGANVLTF.

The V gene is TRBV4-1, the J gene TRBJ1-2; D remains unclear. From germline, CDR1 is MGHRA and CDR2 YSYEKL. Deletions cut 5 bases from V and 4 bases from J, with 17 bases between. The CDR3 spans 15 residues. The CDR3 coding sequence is TGCGCCAGCAGCGGAGAGGTTTGGGCCGGCTATGGCTACACCTTC. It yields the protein CASSGEVWAGYGYTF.

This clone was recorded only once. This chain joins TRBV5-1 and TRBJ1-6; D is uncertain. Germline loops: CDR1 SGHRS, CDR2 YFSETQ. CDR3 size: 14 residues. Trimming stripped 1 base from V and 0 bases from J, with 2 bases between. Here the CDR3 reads CASSLNSYNSPLHF. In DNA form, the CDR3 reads TGCGCCAGCAGCTTGAACTCCTATAATTCACCCCTCCACTTT.

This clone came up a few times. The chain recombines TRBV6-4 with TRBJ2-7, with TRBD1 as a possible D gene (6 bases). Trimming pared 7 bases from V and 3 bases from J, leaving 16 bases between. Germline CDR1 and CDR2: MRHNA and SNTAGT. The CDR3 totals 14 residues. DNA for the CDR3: TGTGCCAGCATTGGGCCAGGGGTATACTACGAGCAGTACTTC. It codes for CASIGPGVYYEQYF.

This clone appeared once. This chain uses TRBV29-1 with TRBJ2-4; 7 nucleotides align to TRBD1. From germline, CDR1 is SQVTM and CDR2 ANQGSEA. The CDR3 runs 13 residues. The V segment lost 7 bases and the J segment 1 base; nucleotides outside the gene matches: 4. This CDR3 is CSATGVAKNIQYF. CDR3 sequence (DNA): TGCAGCGCTACAGGGGTGGCCAAAAACATTCAGTACTTC.

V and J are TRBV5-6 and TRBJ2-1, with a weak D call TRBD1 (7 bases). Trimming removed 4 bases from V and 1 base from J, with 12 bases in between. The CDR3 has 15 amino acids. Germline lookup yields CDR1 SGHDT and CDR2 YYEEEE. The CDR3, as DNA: TGTGCCAGCAGCCAGGGGGGTTCGTCCTACAATGAGCAGTTCTTC. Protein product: CASSQGGSSYNEQFF.

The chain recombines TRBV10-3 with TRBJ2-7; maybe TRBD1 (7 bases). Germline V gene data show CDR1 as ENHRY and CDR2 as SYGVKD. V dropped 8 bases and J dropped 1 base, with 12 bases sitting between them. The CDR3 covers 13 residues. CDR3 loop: CAIEPGGSYEQYF. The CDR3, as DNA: TGTGCCATCGAGCCAGGGGGGTCCTACGAGCAGTACTTC.

CDR3 in amino acids: CASSLIGAGGAVRSEKLFF. The CDR3 region has the DNA TGTGCCAGCAGCTTAATAGGGGCGGGGGGCGCGGTGAGATCGGAAAAACTGTTTTTT. The chain uses TRBV7-9 and TRBJ1-4; a weak D match, TRBD1 (6 bases). This CDR3 comprises 19 residues. With 2 bases removed from V and 8 bases from J, the gap between germline ends came to 27 bases. Germline V lookup: CDR1 SEHNR, CDR2 FQNEAQ (reference sequence).

CDR3 coding DNA: TGTGCCAGCAGTTTTTGGGGGAGTAACGCAGATACGCAGTATTTT. It specifies CASSFWGSNADTQYF. The chain links TRBV27 to TRBJ2-3; D tentatively reads TRBD1 or TRBD2 (5 bases each). The germline V gene encodes CDR1 MNHEY and CDR2 SMNVEV (reference sequence). The germline V and J ends were trimmed by 3 bases and 4 bases, with 14 bases remaining between them. The CDR3 has 15 residues.